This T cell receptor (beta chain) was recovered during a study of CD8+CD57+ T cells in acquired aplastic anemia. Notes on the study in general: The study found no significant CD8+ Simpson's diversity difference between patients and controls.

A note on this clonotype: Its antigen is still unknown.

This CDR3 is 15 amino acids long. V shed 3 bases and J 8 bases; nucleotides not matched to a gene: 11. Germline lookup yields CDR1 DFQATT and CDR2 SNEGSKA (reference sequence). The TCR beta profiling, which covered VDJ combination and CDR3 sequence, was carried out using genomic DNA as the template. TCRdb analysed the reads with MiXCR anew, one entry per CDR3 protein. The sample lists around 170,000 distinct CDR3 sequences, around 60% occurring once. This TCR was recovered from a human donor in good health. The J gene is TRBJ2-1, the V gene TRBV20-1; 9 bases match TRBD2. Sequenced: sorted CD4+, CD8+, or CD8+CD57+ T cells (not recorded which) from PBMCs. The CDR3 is CSASWAGGPRYEQFF. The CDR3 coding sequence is TGCAGTGCTAGTTGGGCGGGAGGGCCCCGGTATGAGCAGTTCTTC.